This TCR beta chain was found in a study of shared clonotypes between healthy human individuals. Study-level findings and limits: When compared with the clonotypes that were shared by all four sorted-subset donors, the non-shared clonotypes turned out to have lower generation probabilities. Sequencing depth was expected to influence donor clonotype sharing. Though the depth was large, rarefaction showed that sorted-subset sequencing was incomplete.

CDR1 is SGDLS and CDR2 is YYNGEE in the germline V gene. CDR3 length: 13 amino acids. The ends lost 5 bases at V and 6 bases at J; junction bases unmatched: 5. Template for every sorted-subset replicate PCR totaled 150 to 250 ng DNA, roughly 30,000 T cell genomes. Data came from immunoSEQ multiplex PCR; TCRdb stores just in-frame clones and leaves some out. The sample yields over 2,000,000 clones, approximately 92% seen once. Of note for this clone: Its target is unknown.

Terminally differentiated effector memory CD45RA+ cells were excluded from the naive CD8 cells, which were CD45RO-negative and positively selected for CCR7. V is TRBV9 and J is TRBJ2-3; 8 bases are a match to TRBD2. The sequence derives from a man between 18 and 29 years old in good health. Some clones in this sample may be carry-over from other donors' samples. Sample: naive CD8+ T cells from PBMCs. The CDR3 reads CASRAGVDDTQYF. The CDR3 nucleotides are TGTGCCAGCAGAGCGGGAGTAGATGATACGCAGTATTTT. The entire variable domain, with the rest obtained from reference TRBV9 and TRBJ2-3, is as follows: DSGVTQTPKHLITATGQRVTLRCSPRSGDLSVYWYQQSLDQGLQFLIQYYNGEERAKGNILERFSAQQFPDLHSELNLSSLELGDSALYFCASRAGVDDTQYFGPGTRLTVL.